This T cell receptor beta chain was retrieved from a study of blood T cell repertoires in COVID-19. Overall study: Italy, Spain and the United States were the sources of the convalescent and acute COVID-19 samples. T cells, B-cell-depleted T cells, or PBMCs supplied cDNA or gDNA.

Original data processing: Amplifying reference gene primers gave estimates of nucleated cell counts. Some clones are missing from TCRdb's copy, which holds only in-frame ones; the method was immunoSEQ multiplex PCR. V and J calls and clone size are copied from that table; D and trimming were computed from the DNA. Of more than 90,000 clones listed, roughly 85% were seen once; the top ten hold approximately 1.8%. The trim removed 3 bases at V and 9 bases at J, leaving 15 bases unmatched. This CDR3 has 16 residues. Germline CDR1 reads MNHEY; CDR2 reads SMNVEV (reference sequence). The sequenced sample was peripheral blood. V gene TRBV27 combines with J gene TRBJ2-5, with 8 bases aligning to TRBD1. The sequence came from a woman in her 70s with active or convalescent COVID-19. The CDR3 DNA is TGTGCCAGCAGTTTCAGGGGGCGGAGTGGAGTGAGTGCCCAGTACTTC. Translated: CASSFRGRSGVSAQYF.